This T cell receptor (beta chain) was sequenced for a study of CD8+CD57+ T cells in acquired aplastic anemia. Points on this clonotype: What it recognizes is unknown.

Germline values: CDR1 SGHTA, CDR2 FQGNSA. Trimming removed 2 bases at V and 6 bases at J, with 7 bases between. The CDR3 contains 13 residues. Study outcomes and limitations: Patients and controls were not found to differ significantly in CD8+ Simpson's diversity. Researchers report that some 31 CD8+ CDR3 sequences appeared in both patients and controls.

Genomic DNA, the template, was used for profiling of the TCR beta VDJ and CDR3. TCRdb re-called the reads through MiXCR, storing one row per CDR3 protein. This sample carries 450,000 to 550,000 distinct CDR3 sequences, about a third of them seen once, and the ten largest clones take nearly 0.85%. It was patients with CD8+CD57+ cell expansion by flow cytometry who were chosen for sequencing. Sequenced input: sorted CD4+, CD8+, or CD8+CD57+ T cells (not recorded which) from PBMCs. This sequence joins TRBV7-2 and TRBJ2-2; no firm D call. This clonotype was obtained from a human donor with aplastic anemia. This CDR3 reads CASSLRDPGELFF. The DNA of the CDR3 is TGTGCCAGCAGCTTAAGGGATCCCGGGGAGCTGTTTTTT. The full variable domain, its missing parts supplied by reference TRBV7-2 and TRBJ2-2, is GAGVSQSPSNKVTEKGKDVELRCDPISGHTALYWYRQSLGQGLEFLIYFQGNSAPDKSGLPSDRFSAERTGGSVSTLTIQRTQQEDSAVYLCASSLRDPGELFFGEGSRLTVL.